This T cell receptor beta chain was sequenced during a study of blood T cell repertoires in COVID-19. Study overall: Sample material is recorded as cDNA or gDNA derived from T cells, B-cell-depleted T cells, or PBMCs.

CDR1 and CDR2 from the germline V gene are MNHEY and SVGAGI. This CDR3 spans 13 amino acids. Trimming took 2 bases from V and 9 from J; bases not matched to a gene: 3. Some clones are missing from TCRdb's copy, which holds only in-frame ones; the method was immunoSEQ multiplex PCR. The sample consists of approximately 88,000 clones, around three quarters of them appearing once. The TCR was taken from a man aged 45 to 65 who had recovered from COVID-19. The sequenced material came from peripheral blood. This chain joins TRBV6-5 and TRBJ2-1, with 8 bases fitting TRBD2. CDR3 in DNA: TGTGCCAGCAGTTACCCGGGGGGGGGTGAGCAGTTCTTC. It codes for CASSYPGGGEQFF.